This T cell receptor beta chain came from a study of T cell changes during pregnancy in multiple sclerosis. CDR1 MNHNS and CDR2 SASEGT come from the germline V gene. This CDR3 has 12 residues. V was pared by 9 bases and J by 10 bases, with 16 bases between. The sample holds many counts of this clone. Clones were sequenced by immunoSEQ multiplex PCR, and TCRdb holds only the in-frame ones, with some missing. The sample records about 86,000 clones, less than 95% being singletons. This sequence was found in a female donor in good health, enrolled as a control in a pregnancy study. Sequenced here: peripheral blood, sampled in the first trimester of pregnancy. The rearrangement uses TRBV6-1 and TRBJ2-1; a weak D match, TRBD1 (5 bases). In nucleotides, the CDR3 is TGTGCCAGTCCAGGGTCCTCCCGAGAGCAGTTCTTC. This gives the protein CASPGSSREQFF.